The 21 T cell receptor beta chains in this list originate from one sample, sequenced in a study of blood T cell repertoires in COVID-19. Repertoires were generated with immunoSEQ multiplex PCR, while TCRdb's copy carries only in-frame clones and drops some. The sample has fewer than 200,000 clones, over 70% seen once. The sequenced sample was PBMCs or T cells enriched from blood (not recorded which). These receptors came from a woman between 35 and 50 years old with acute COVID-19.

This sequence joins TRBV29-1 and TRBJ2-7; 11 nucleotides align to TRBD1. The germline V gene has CDR1 SQVTM and CDR2 ANQGSEA. The CDR3 covers 15 residues. The junction had 15 bases not matched to a gene; V was cut back by 8 bases and J by 6 bases. The CDR3 coding sequence is TGCAGCTTCAAAGGGAGTAGGACAGGGGGCGTCGAGCAGTACTTC. Its translation is CSFKGSRTGGVEQYF.

The chain is built from TRBV10-3 and TRBJ2-5, with 11 positions matching TRBD2. Germline lookup yields CDR1 ENHRY and CDR2 SYGVKD. The CDR3 has 16 residues. V was clipped by 4 bases and J by 0 bases; unmatched bases: 4. CDR3 bases: TGTGCCATCAGTGGGCCGACTAGCGGGAACCAAGAGACCCAGTACTTC. This codes for CAISGPTSGNQETQYF.

The genes are TRBV7-9 and TRBJ1-2, with D tentatively TRBD1 (5 bases). CDR3 size: 14 residues. Trimming stripped 2 bases from V and 6 bases from J, with 13 bases between. Per germline, CDR1 SEHNR and CDR2 FQNEAQ (reference sequence). This chain's CDR3 is CASSLKGPGDGYTF. The CDR3 DNA is TGTGCCAGCAGCTTAAAGGGGCCGGGGGATGGCTACACCTTC.

This clone was found once. V usage is TRBV25-1 and J usage is TRBJ1-2; D gene unclear. This CDR3 is built from 13 residues. V lost 3 bases to trimming and J lost 6 bases, with 11 bases between them. Germline V gives CDR1 MGHDK, CDR2 SYGVNS. CDR3 sequence (DNA): TGTGCCAGCAGTGACCACCAACTAAATGGCTACACCTTC. It translates to CASSDHQLNGYTF.

The V and J genes are TRBV9 and TRBJ2-3; D is unclear. Germline CDR1 is SGDLS and CDR2 is YYNGEE. Trimming stripped 4 bases from V and 0 bases from J, with 6 bases between. CDR3 length equals 13 residues. The chain's CDR3 is CASSPPSTDTQYF. The CDR3 DNA sequence: TGTGCCAGCAGCCCTCCTAGCACAGATACGCAGTATTTT.

The chain recombines TRBV19 with TRBJ1-1; a possible D gene is TRBD1 (6 bases). CDR1 and CDR2 from the germline V gene are LNHDA and SQIVND (reference sequence). V lost 10 bases to trimming and J lost 0 bases, with 15 bases between them. The CDR3 length is 14 residues. The CDR3 DNA reads TGTGCCACGGGTGGGCAGGGGATGAACACTGAAGCTTTCTTT. This codes for CATGGQGMNTEAFF.

The gene calls are TRBV2 and TRBJ2-6; no definite D call. CDR1 is SNHLY, CDR2 FYNNEI, per germline. Deletions cut 6 bases from V and 7 bases from J, with 13 bases between. CDR3 size: 14 residues. The chain's CDR3 is CASSLSAPANVLTF. The CDR3 nucleotides read TGTGCCAGCAGCCTATCCGCTCCTGCCAACGTCCTGACTTTC.

The chain is built from TRBV11-2 and TRBJ2-3; TRBD1 matches 7 bases. The CDR3 runs to 14 residues. CDR1 and CDR2 from the germline V gene are SGHAT and FQNNGV. Trimming removed 7 bases from V and 0 bases from J; junction bases left unmatched: 4. CDR3 DNA sequence: TGTGCCAGCAAAACAGGGGCGAGCACAGATACGCAGTATTTT. Encoded protein: CASKTGASTDTQYF.

The table lists this clone with a count of one. The chain couples TRBV30 to TRBJ2-1; 8 positions match TRBD1. Germline CDR1 and CDR2: GTSNPN and SVGIG (reference sequence). This CDR3 comprises 16 residues. J was trimmed by 5 bases and V by 2 bases; bases with no gene match: 11. CDR3: CAWSWAETGVNNEQFF. CDR3 coding DNA: TGTGCCTGGAGTTGGGCTGAGACAGGGGTCAACAATGAGCAGTTCTTC.

As regards this clone: The identical CDR3 is also encoded by other nucleotide sequences in the sample. The chain is built from TRBV4-2 and TRBJ2-1, with TRBD2 matching 8 bases. CDR3 length: 15 amino acids. J gave up 2 bases and V 0 bases, and 0 bases lay outside the gene matches. Germline-derived CDR1 and CDR2 are LGHNA and YNFKEQ. The CDR3 DNA follows: TGTGCCAGCAGCCAAGATAGCGGGACCTACAATGAGCAGTTCTTC. Protein: CASSQDSGTYNEQFF.

V usage is TRBV7-9 and J usage is TRBJ2-2; no definite D call. The ends were cut back, 3 bases at V and 1 base at J, with 6 bases in the middle. Germline V lookup: CDR1 SEHNR, CDR2 FQNEAQ (reference sequence). The CDR3 covers 14 residues. CDR3 nucleotide sequence: TGTGCCAGCAGCTTTGCAGGGAACACCGGGGAGCTGTTTTTT. Its protein is CASSFAGNTGELFF. Full variable domain (remainder filled in from reference TRBV7-9 and TRBJ2-2): DTGVSQNPRHKITKRGQNVTFRCDPISEHNRLYWYRQTLGQGPEFLTYFQNEAQLEKSRLLSDRFSAERPKGSFSTLEIQRTEQGDSAMYLCASSFAGNTGELFFGEGSRLTVL.

The V and J genes are TRBV2 and TRBJ2-2; 8 nucleotides align to TRBD1. The CDR3 is 14 amino acids. Germline CDR1 is SNHLY and CDR2 is FYNNEI. V was pared by 6 bases and J by 9 bases, with 9 bases of the junction left unmatched. The CDR3 here is CASSVGQGGRELFF. The CDR3 nucleotides are TGTGCCAGCAGCGTTGGACAGGGAGGAAGGGAGCTGTTTTTT.

Comment on this clone: Germline is not matched at one junction end, which may reflect a read error. J is TRBJ2-1 and V is TRBV30, with D perhaps matching TRBD2 (5 bases). The V gene's germline CDR1 is GTSNPN and CDR2 SVGIG (reference sequence). This CDR3 comprises 11 residues. The CDR3 DNA reads TGTGCCTGGAGTTTCTCACTAGTTGTGCTCTTC. Its translation: CAWSFSLVVLF.

The chain is built from TRBV10-3 and TRBJ1-2; D is unclear. Germline-derived CDR1 and CDR2 are ENHRY and SYGVKD. The CDR3 contains 14 residues. V gave up 2 bases and J gave up 9 bases, with 16 bases separating them. CDR3 sequence reads: CAISEDGTASSYTF. The CDR3 DNA reads as TGTGCCATCAGTGAGGATGGAACAGCCTCGAGCTACACCTTC.

The chain recombines TRBV20-1 with TRBJ1-2; D is unclear. Trimming removed 3 bases from V and 3 bases from J, with 5 bases in between. Germline loops: CDR1 DFQATT, CDR2 SNEGSKA (reference sequence). CDR3 length: 11 amino acids. The CDR3 region is CSARVDYGYTF. Here the CDR3 DNA reads TGCAGTGCTAGGGTAGACTATGGCTACACCTTC.

This clone was counted a single time. This chain connects TRBV19 to TRBJ2-3; TRBD2 might be the D (5 bases). V dropped 3 bases and J dropped 7 bases, with 17 bases sitting between them. Per the germline V gene, CDR1 is LNHDA and CDR2 is SQIVND (reference sequence). This CDR3 contains 15 residues. The chain's CDR3 is CASSMDSVRLNTQYF. The CDR3 region has the DNA TGTGCCAGTAGTATGGATAGCGTGCGTTTGAATACGCAGTATTTT.

This chain uses TRBV27 with TRBJ1-6, with TRBD1 identical over 7 bases. Per germline, CDR1 MNHEY and CDR2 SMNVEV (reference sequence). V gave up 2 bases and J gave up 9 bases; unmatched junction bases: 7. The CDR3 contains 15 residues. CDR3 region: CASSLLTGVSSPLHF. CDR3 DNA sequence: TGTGCCAGCAGTTTACTCACAGGGGTTAGTTCACCCCTCCACTTT.

The chain employs TRBV6-5 and TRBJ2-2; possibly TRBD2 for D (6 bases). V lost 6 bases, J lost 4 bases, and 12 bases lay in between. Germline assignment: CDR1 MNHEY and CDR2 SVGAGI. The CDR3 length is 14 residues. In DNA, the CDR3 is TGTGCCAGCAGGGCGACTAGAGTCACCGGGGAGCTGTTTTTT. Residues: CASRATRVTGELFF.

This clone appeared once. The chain is built from TRBV7-2 and TRBJ1-2, with 8 bases matching TRBD1. Per germline, CDR1 SGHTA and CDR2 FQGNSA. There are 15 residues in the CDR3. Trimming took 4 bases from V and 8 from J; bases not matched to a gene: 12. The CDR3 bases are TGTGCCAGCAGCTCGTGGGACAGGCCATCTATGGGCTACACCTTC. The encoded protein is CASSSWDRPSMGYTF.

The CDR3 region has the DNA TGTGCCAGTAGTATATGGACAGGGGTTTTTTCGGAAGCTTTCTTT. Encoded protein: CASSIWTGVFSEAFF. The chain employs TRBV19 and TRBJ1-1, with 9 bases identical to TRBD1. This CDR3 is 15 amino acids long. J gave up 8 bases and V 2 bases, and 9 bases lay outside the gene matches. Germline V gives CDR1 LNHDA, CDR2 SQIVND (reference sequence).

This clone was seen just once. DNA for the CDR3: TGTGCCAGCAGCTTAGACGCGGGCAGCACAGATACGCAGTATTTT. Its translation is CASSLDAGSTDTQYF. This chain links TRBV7-9 with TRBJ2-3, with D perhaps TRBD2 (5 bases). Germline loops: CDR1 SEHNR, CDR2 FQNEAQ (reference sequence). Trimming took 1 base from V and 0 from J, leaving 8 bases between them. CDR3 length: 15 residues.